This entry lists 10 T cell receptor beta chains sequenced from one sample in a study of blood T cell repertoires in COVID-19. The assay was immunoSEQ multiplex PCR, and TCRdb's table has in-frame clones only and misses some. The profile covers fewer than 250,000 clones, with roughly four fifths appearing a single time and 3.6% taken by the ten largest. Specimen: PBMCs or T cells enriched from blood (not recorded which). The receptors originated from a woman between 40 and 50 years old who had been exposed to COVID-19.

The chain recombines TRBV7-6 with TRBJ1-3; 9 bases match TRBD1. Germline V gene lookup returns CDR1 SGHVS and CDR2 FNYEAQ. The CDR3 spans 14 residues. V lost 4 bases, J lost 4 bases, and 2 bases stayed unmatched. CDR3 DNA: TGTGCCAGCAGCTGGACAGGGGAAGGAAACACCATATATTTT. It is translated as CASSWTGEGNTIYF.

This clone was counted a single time. The gene calls are TRBV10-3 and TRBJ1-1; D is unresolved. The V end was cut by 9 bases, the J end by 1 base, with 12 bases between. Germline CDR1 and CDR2: ENHRY and SYGVKD. This CDR3 has 13 amino acids. Written as DNA, the CDR3 is TGTGCCATACAATATGCAGAGAACACTGAAGCTTTCTTT. Translated, it gives CAIQYAENTEAFF.

The chain has TRBV19 and TRBJ1-1, with 10 bases fitting TRBD1. Trimming at V came to 7 bases and at J to 4 bases, leaving 15 bases not matched to a gene. Germline V gene sequence: CDR1 LNHDA, CDR2 SQIVND (reference sequence). The CDR3 runs to 17 residues. The CDR3: CASNEGGTWTGGTEAFF. The CDR3 DNA reads TGTGCCAGTAACGAGGGTGGTACTTGGACAGGGGGCACTGAAGCTTTCTTT.

This chain joins TRBV28 and TRBJ1-2; D is perhaps TRBD1 (5 bases). V was trimmed by 2 bases and J by 4 bases, leaving 17 bases between them. The CDR3 is 16 amino acids. Germline V gene data show CDR1 as MDHEN and CDR2 as SYDVKM. The CDR3 here is CASSLDGGWVPYGYTF. The CDR3 coding sequence is TGTGCCAGCAGTTTAGACGGGGGATGGGTCCCCTATGGCTACACCTTC.

This chain connects TRBV28 to TRBJ1-2, with 8 bases matching TRBD1. Unmatched junction bases numbered 8, after V lost 10 bases and J lost 1 base. Germline CDR1 reads MDHEN; CDR2 reads SYDVKM. The CDR3 consists of 14 residues. CDR3 in amino acids: CAIEGQDHNYGYTF. The DNA for the CDR3 is TGTGCCATCGAGGGACAGGATCATAACTATGGCTACACCTTC.

The rearrangement uses TRBV29-1 and TRBJ2-1; TRBD2 agrees at 11 bases. Germline V gene data show CDR1 as SQVTM and CDR2 as ANQGSEA. This CDR3 is built from 16 residues. The V and J ends lost 1 base and 5 bases, in that order; junction bases with no gene match: 7. The CDR3 sequence: CSVEGLAGGPHNEQFF. The CDR3 coding sequence is TGCAGCGTTGAAGGGCTAGCGGGGGGACCTCACAATGAGCAGTTCTTC.

The chain employs TRBV5-6 and TRBJ2-5; possibly TRBD2 for D (7 bases). Germline loops: CDR1 SGHDT, CDR2 YYEEEE. CDR3 size: 16 residues. V was shortened by 2 bases and J by 1 base, with 15 bases between the two germline ends. The CDR3 coding sequence is TGTGCCAGCAGCTTCTGGGAGGGGGGTCCCCAAGAGACCCAGTACTTC. It yields the protein CASSFWEGGPQETQYF.

V is TRBV2 and J is TRBJ1-4; D not certain. This CDR3 is 14 amino acids long. Per the germline V gene, CDR1 is SNHLY and CDR2 is FYNNEI. V gave up 3 bases and J gave up 0 bases, with 5 bases separating them. The CDR3 DNA is TGTGCCAGCAGTGACAGTGCAACTAATGAAAAACTGTTTTTT. Protein sequence: CASSDSATNEKLFF.

The chain joins TRBV18 to TRBJ1-2; 7 bases are shared with TRBD1. This CDR3 has 15 amino acids. Germline CDR1 KGHSH, CDR2 LQKENI. V shed 0 bases and J 7 bases; nucleotides not matched to a gene: 8. The CDR3 here is CASSPPPGGRGGYTF. The CDR3, as DNA: TGTGCCAGCTCACCACCCCCAGGGGGTCGAGGTGGCTACACCTTC.

V is TRBV27 and J is TRBJ1-3, with a weak D call TRBD1 (5 bases). Germline loops: CDR1 MNHEY, CDR2 SMNVEV (reference sequence). Trimming left V 6 bases short and J 0 bases short, with 18 bases between. This CDR3 spans 17 amino acids. CDR3 DNA: TGTGCCAGCAGGAATGTCAGGGCCCGTAACTCTGGAAACACCATATATTTT. Translated, it gives CASRNVRARNSGNTIYF.